What follows are 20 T cell receptor beta chains derived from one specimen sequenced in a study of T-cell memory formation after mild COVID-19. A single record per CDR3 protein comes from TCRdb applying MiXCR to the 5' RACE reads. The sample contains 250,000 to 300,000 distinct CDR3 sequences, 15% of which appear only once. Sequencing used PBMCs or a T cell subset sorted from them (not recorded which). All receptors come from a man aged 18-30 years who had mild COVID-19 (a few samples of this study predate the infection). Cell type and time point are not known.

The table lists this clonotype with a few counts. V gene TRBV6-5 combines with J gene TRBJ1-2; perhaps TRBD1 as D (5 bases). V was cut by 2 bases and J by 4 bases, with 14 bases left in between. Germline V gives CDR1 MNHEY, CDR2 SVGAGI. The length of the CDR3 is 15 residues. CDR3 in DNA: TGTGCCAGCAGTTACGTCGGGGCGGCGGGCTATGGCTACACCTTC. It encodes CASSYVGAAGYGYTF.

The rearrangement links TRBV5-1 to TRBJ1-5; 9 bases match TRBD1. The CDR3 runs to 15 residues. Germline V lookup: CDR1 SGHRS, CDR2 YFSETQ. V trimming: 4 bases; J trimming: 4 bases; junction bases outside the gene matches: 6. This CDR3 is CASSPGTGRNQPQHF. As DNA, the CDR3 is TGCGCCAGCAGCCCGGGGACAGGGCGAAATCAGCCCCAGCATTTT.

The chain carries TRBV7-9 and TRBJ2-6; D remains unclear. The germline V and J ends were trimmed by 2 bases and 1 base, with 18 bases remaining between them. The CDR3 contains 19 residues. From germline, CDR1 is SEHNR and CDR2 FQNEAQ (reference sequence). As DNA, the CDR3 is TGTGCCAGCAGCTTAACCGGAAAGTCTTGGGGTTCTGGGGCCAACGTCCTGACTTTC. It codes for CASSLTGKSWGSGANVLTF. The complete variable domain, with remaining parts taken from reference TRBV7-9 and TRBJ2-6, reads DTGVSQNPRHKITKRGQNVTFRCDPISEHNRLYWYRQTLGQGPEFLTYFQNEAQLEKSRLLSDRFSAERPKGSFSTLEIQRTEQGDSAMYLCASSLTGKSWGSGANVLTFGAGSRLTVL.

This clonotype turned up a few times. The chain has TRBV4-1 and TRBJ1-5; D might be TRBD1 (5 bases). V was trimmed by 0 bases and J by 6 bases, leaving 9 bases between them. The length of the CDR3 is 14 residues. Germline lookup yields CDR1 MGHRA and CDR2 YSYEKL. CDR3 loop: CASSQEQGFQPQHF. Here the CDR3 DNA reads TGCGCCAGCAGCCAAGAGCAGGGTTTTCAGCCCCAGCATTTT.

This clonotype occurred a few times. The chain uses TRBV4-3 and TRBJ2-7; D uncertain. Germline V lookup: CDR1 LGHNA, CDR2 YSLEER. The CDR3 runs to 14 residues. V lost 0 bases and J lost 2, with 8 bases in between. The CDR3 loop is CASSQDLGPYEQYF. The CDR3 DNA reads as TGCGCCAGCAGCCAAGATCTCGGGCCCTACGAGCAGTACTTC.

Only a few counts were recorded for this clonotype. The chain couples TRBV6-5 to TRBJ2-1, with D tentatively TRBD1 (8 bases). V was shortened by 2 bases and J by 3 bases, with 11 bases between the two germline ends. The CDR3 loop spans 15 amino acids. Looked up from germline, CDR1 is MNHEY and CDR2 is SVGAGI. The CDR3 DNA reads as TGTGCCAGCAGTTACACAGGGGGGGTCTACAATGAGCAGTTCTTC. It translates to CASSYTGGVYNEQFF.

The chain carries TRBV2 and TRBJ2-7; 9 nucleotides line up with TRBD1. CDR1 is SNHLY, CDR2 FYNNEI, per germline. V was clipped by 3 bases and J by 7 bases; unmatched bases: 13. This CDR3 contains 16 residues. This CDR3 is CASSDTGVGQGLEQYF. The CDR3, as DNA: TGTGCCAGCAGTGATACCGGGGTAGGACAGGGGCTGGAGCAGTACTTC.

This clonotype has more than one count but fewer than ten. The chain carries TRBV18 and TRBJ2-7, with D uncertain. This CDR3 region has 13 residues. V lost 4 bases, J lost 4 bases, and 11 bases lay in between. The germline V gene has CDR1 KGHSH and CDR2 LQKENI. DNA of the CDR3: TGTGCCAGCTCACTCTATGGCGGTTACGAGCAGTACTTC. This codes for CASSLYGGYEQYF.

The chain carries TRBV5-1 and TRBJ2-7; D is perhaps TRBD2 (5 bases). With 5 bases removed from V and 6 bases from J, the gap between germline ends came to 18 bases. In germline, CDR1 is SGHRS, CDR2 YFSETQ. This CDR3 spans 14 amino acids. The CDR3 bases are TGCGCCAGCAGTCTGGACTCGGGGAATAGCGAGCAGTACGTC. As protein: CASSLDSGNSEQYV.

Ten or more counts support this clonotype. CDR3 bases: TGTGCCAGCAGTGAACTTCGGACGGGGGGCACAGATACGCAGTATTTT. This translates into CASSELRTGGTDTQYF. V usage is TRBV2 and J usage is TRBJ2-3; perhaps TRBD2 as D (6 bases). V lost 2 bases and J 1 base, leaving 13 bases between the germline ends. Germline V gives CDR1 SNHLY, CDR2 FYNNEI. There are 16 residues in the CDR3.

The chain joins TRBV7-9 to TRBJ2-7; D call uncertain. The germline V and J ends were trimmed by 5 bases and 7 bases, with 15 bases remaining between them. Germline V gene data show CDR1 as SEHNR and CDR2 as FQNEAQ (reference sequence). This CDR3 spans 13 amino acids. CDR3 DNA sequence: TGTGCCAGCAGCCCCACTGGCCTTAAGGAGCAGTACTTC. This translates into CASSPTGLKEQYF.

In its sample, this clonotype was seen many times. V usage is TRBV7-2 and J usage is TRBJ2-7; D unresolved. CDR3 size: 14 residues. V was pared by 8 bases and J by 3 bases, with 17 bases between. CDR1 is SGHTA, CDR2 FQGNSA, per germline. The CDR3, as DNA: TGTGCCAGCGGACCCGCTTCTCGGGTCTACGAGCAGTACGTC. It translates to CASGPASRVYEQYV.

This clonotype turned up a few times. V is TRBV11-2 and J is TRBJ2-2; D gene ambiguous. There are 12 residues in the CDR3. CDR1 is SGHAT, CDR2 FQNNGV, per germline. Trimming removed 3 bases from V and 6 bases from J, with 5 bases in between. CDR3 nucleotides: TGTGCCAGCAGCTTCACCGCCGGGGAGCTGTTTTTT. Its translation is CASSFTAGELFF.

This clonotype was seen only a few times. CDR3 DNA: TGTGCCAGCAGCTTAGACCGGCCAGGGGGGGAGCTGTTTTTT. Its protein product is CASSLDRPGGELFF. This chain uses TRBV7-2 with TRBJ2-2, with D possibly being TRBD1 (5 bases). This CDR3 comprises 14 residues. V was trimmed by 1 base and J by 8 bases, leaving 11 bases between them. Germline V gives CDR1 SGHTA, CDR2 FQGNSA.

This chain joins TRBV7-9 and TRBJ2-3; D not certain. This CDR3 comprises 13 residues. Germline V gives CDR1 SEHNR, CDR2 FQNEAQ (reference sequence). V was pared by 1 base and J by 2 bases, with 4 bases between. The CDR3 is CASSLGTTDTQYF. The CDR3 region has the DNA TGTGCCAGCAGCTTAGGTACCACAGATACGCAGTATTTT. The full variable domain, in which reference TRBV7-9 and TRBJ2-3 provide the parts outside the CDR3, is DTGVSQNPRHKITKRGQNVTFRCDPISEHNRLYWYRQTLGQGPEFLTYFQNEAQLEKSRLLSDRFSAERPKGSFSTLEIQRTEQGDSAMYLCASSLGTTDTQYFGPGTRLTVL.

This clonotype was picked up a small number of times. This chain joins TRBV7-2 and TRBJ2-3, with 12 positions matching TRBD2. After removal of 4 bases from V and 4 bases from J, the junction contained 6 bases not matched to a gene. CDR3 length equals 16 residues. Looked up from germline, CDR1 is SGHTA and CDR2 is FQGNSA. CDR3 amino acids: CASSSNRLAGADTQYF. DNA for the CDR3: TGTGCCAGCAGCTCTAACCGACTAGCGGGGGCAGATACGCAGTATTTT. The full variable domain, in which reference TRBV7-2 and TRBJ2-3 provide the parts outside the CDR3, is GAGVSQSPSNKVTEKGKDVELRCDPISGHTALYWYRQSLGQGLEFLIYFQGNSAPDKSGLPSDRFSAERTGGSVSTLTIQRTQQEDSAVYLCASSSNRLAGADTQYFGPGTRLTVL.

This sequence joins TRBV15 and TRBJ1-1, with D hard to call. Germline V gene lookup returns CDR1 LNHNV and CDR2 YYDKDF (reference sequence). V was clipped by 0 bases and J by 11 bases, with 16 bases between them. This CDR3 spans 14 amino acids. The CDR3 spells CATSRDKVRGTAFF. The CDR3 nucleotides are TGTGCCACCAGCAGAGATAAAGTGCGGGGAACTGCTTTCTTT.

This clonotype was seen a handful of times. J is TRBJ2-1 and V is TRBV6-2 or TRBV6-3; 8 bases agree with TRBD2. The CDR3 totals 14 residues. V lost 2 bases to trimming and J lost 16 bases; unmatched junction nucleotides: 13. Looked up from germline, CDR1 is MNHEY and CDR2 is SVGEGT. The CDR3: CASSYGPEWRGVFF. CDR3 DNA: TGTGCCAGCAGTTACGGGCCGGAGTGGCGGGGGGTATTCTTC.

There are a few counts of this clonotype. V gene TRBV11-2 combines with J gene TRBJ2-1, with D possibly called TRBD1 or TRBD2 (6 bases each). This CDR3 comprises 14 residues. CDR1 and CDR2 from the germline V gene are SGHAT and FQNNGV. V shed 4 bases and J shed 12 bases, with 19 bases lying between them. CDR3 coding DNA: TGTGCCAGCAGCTCTCCTCGGGGGCCGAGGGGGCAGTTCTTC. Translating gives CASSSPRGPRGQFF.

This clonotype was counted only a few times. V and J are TRBV5-5 and TRBJ1-1; 8 bases fit TRBD1. Germline CDR1 is SGHKS and CDR2 is YYEKEE (reference sequence). After removal of 4 bases from V and 6 bases from J, the junction contained 5 bases not matched to a gene. The CDR3 extends over 13 amino acids. The CDR3 DNA is TGTGCCAGCAGCCAGGGGGCTAGCGCTGAAGCTTTCTTT. This sequence encodes CASSQGASAEAFF.